A single sample gave rise to the 12 T cell receptor beta chains below, sequenced in a study of shared clonotypes between healthy human individuals. Clones were sequenced by immunoSEQ multiplex PCR, and TCRdb holds only the in-frame ones, with some missing. Of some 2.1 million clones detected, 93% appear once; the ten largest clones hold 1.5% to 2%. In the naive CD8 group, cells lacked CD45RO and were positively selected for CCR7, so terminally differentiated effector memory CD45RA+ cells were left out. Specimen: naive CD8+ T cells from PBMCs. These receptors came from a man in his late teens or twenties in good health. Some clones in this sample may be carry-over from other donors' samples.

The chain joins TRBV10-3 to TRBJ2-1; weak D call: TRBD1 (6 bases). Germline CDR1 and CDR2: ENHRY and SYGVKD. V lost 10 bases, J lost 2 bases, and 24 bases lay in between. The CDR3 extends over 17 amino acids. CDR3 sequence (DNA): TGTGCCACTACCCCTGGGGACATCCGAGACCCCTACAATGAGCAGTTCTTC. It specifies CATTPGDIRDPYNEQFF.

The rearrangement uses TRBV2 and TRBJ1-2; D perhaps matches TRBD1 (5 bases). Germline values: CDR1 SNHLY, CDR2 FYNNEI. The CDR3 runs to 17 residues. The V end lost 4 bases, the J end lost 2 bases, and 20 bases lay between the germline ends. The CDR3 sequence: CASSGHRTGTENYGYTF. CDR3 DNA sequence: TGTGCCAGCAGTGGACATCGTACCGGGACTGAGAACTATGGCTACACCTTC.

Note on this clone: One end of the junction fails to match germline, which may point to a read error. V and J are TRBV6-5 and TRBJ2-1, with D maybe TRBD2 (5 bases). Germline V gene data show CDR1 as MNHEY and CDR2 as SVGAGI. The CDR3 runs to 15 residues. This CDR3 reads CASSYSPDLLAEMVF. The DNA for the CDR3 is TGTGCCAGCAGTTACTCGCCAGACCTCCTAGCTGAGATGGTCTTC.

The chain recombines TRBV29-1 with TRBJ2-7; 9 bases match TRBD2. With V trimmed by 4 bases and J by 2 bases, 6 bases remained unmatched. The CDR3 has 14 amino acids. The germline V gene encodes CDR1 SQVTM and CDR2 ANQGSEA. CDR3 sequence: CSVVSLAGTYEQYF. The CDR3 nucleotides are TGCAGCGTTGTCTCGCTAGCGGGAACCTACGAGCAGTACTTC.

J is TRBJ2-2 and V is TRBV4-3, with 12 bases identical to TRBD2. This CDR3 contains 19 residues. V lost 2 bases, J lost 7 bases, and 14 bases stayed unmatched. Germline V lookup: CDR1 LGHNA, CDR2 YSLEER. The CDR3 spells CASSQYPTSGGTPDGELFF. CDR3 nucleotides: TGCGCCAGCAGCCAATATCCGACTAGCGGGGGAACTCCGGACGGGGAGCTGTTTTTT.

The chain recombines TRBV7-3 with TRBJ1-1; D unclear. Germline V gene lookup returns CDR1 SGHTA and CDR2 FQGTGA. The CDR3 extends over 15 amino acids. V was trimmed by 5 bases and J by 1 base, leaving 14 bases between them. CDR3 nucleotide sequence: TGTGCCAGCAGCCCCGTAGGTCGAGAGAACACTGAAGCTTTCTTT. Its protein is CASSPVGRENTEAFF.

This sequence joins TRBV27 and TRBJ1-2; TRBD1 aligns across 8 bases. This CDR3 is 14 amino acids long. CDR1 is MNHEY, CDR2 SMNVEV, per germline (reference sequence). V lost 6 bases and J lost 8; bases outside the gene matches: 11. CDR3: CASRHRTGGVGYTF. CDR3 sequence (DNA): TGTGCCAGCAGGCACCGCACAGGGGGAGTCGGCTACACCTTC.

V gene TRBV13 combines with J gene TRBJ2-7, with 10 bases aligning to TRBD2. This CDR3 is 16 amino acids long. Trimming cost V 5 bases and J 4 bases; bases outside gene matches: 11. The V gene's germline CDR1 is PRHDT and CDR2 FYEKMQ (reference sequence). CDR3 in amino acids: CASSPRVGTSVYEQYF. The CDR3 coding sequence is TGTGCCAGCAGCCCCAGGGTAGGGACTAGCGTTTACGAGCAGTACTTC.

V gene TRBV19 combines with J gene TRBJ2-3, with 8 bases aligning to TRBD1. The CDR3 extends over 16 amino acids. The germline CDR1 and CDR2 sequences are LNHDA and SQIVND (reference sequence). Losses at the gene ends were 5 bases for V and 2 bases for J; bases not matched to a gene: 9. The CDR3 DNA follows: TGTGCCAGTAGTCCCCGGACAGGGTTTTCCACAGATACGCAGTATTTT. Translating gives CASSPRTGFSTDTQYF. The whole variable domain, remainder taken from reference TRBV19 and TRBJ2-3, is DGGITQSPKYLFRKEGQNVTLSCEQNLNHDAMYWYRQDPGQGLRLIYYSQIVNDFQKGDIAEGYSVSREKKESFPLTVTSAQKNPTAFYLCASSPRTGFSTDTQYFGPGTRLTVL.

This sequence joins TRBV5-1 and TRBJ2-7; 7 bases map to TRBD2. The CDR3 is made up of 15 amino acids. Trimming took 4 bases from V and 1 from J; bases not matched to a gene: 8. In germline, CDR1 is SGHRS, CDR2 YFSETQ. DNA of the CDR3: TGCGCCAGCAGCCCCTGGGAGGGAGGGTCCTACGAGCAGTACTTC. Protein product: CASSPWEGGSYEQYF.

This clone was recorded once. The gene calls are TRBV7-9 and TRBJ1-2, with unresolved D. The length of the CDR3 is 14 residues. Between the trimmed V and J ends, which lost 4 bases and 6 bases, there was a span of 15 bases. The germline gives CDR1 SEHNR, CDR2 FQNEAQ (reference sequence). CDR3 residues: CASSSYQSIHGYTF. The CDR3 DNA is TGTGCCAGCAGCTCATATCAGTCGATACATGGCTACACCTTC.

This clone was found once. The CDR3 loop is CASSVGVGERYNEQFF. CDR3 in DNA: TGTGCCAGCAGCGTAGGGGTAGGAGAACGCTACAATGAGCAGTTCTTC. The gene calls are TRBV9 and TRBJ2-1; D remains unclear. CDR1 and CDR2 (germline): SGDLS, YYNGEE. V lost 0 bases and J lost 3, with 13 bases in between. The CDR3 spans 16 residues.